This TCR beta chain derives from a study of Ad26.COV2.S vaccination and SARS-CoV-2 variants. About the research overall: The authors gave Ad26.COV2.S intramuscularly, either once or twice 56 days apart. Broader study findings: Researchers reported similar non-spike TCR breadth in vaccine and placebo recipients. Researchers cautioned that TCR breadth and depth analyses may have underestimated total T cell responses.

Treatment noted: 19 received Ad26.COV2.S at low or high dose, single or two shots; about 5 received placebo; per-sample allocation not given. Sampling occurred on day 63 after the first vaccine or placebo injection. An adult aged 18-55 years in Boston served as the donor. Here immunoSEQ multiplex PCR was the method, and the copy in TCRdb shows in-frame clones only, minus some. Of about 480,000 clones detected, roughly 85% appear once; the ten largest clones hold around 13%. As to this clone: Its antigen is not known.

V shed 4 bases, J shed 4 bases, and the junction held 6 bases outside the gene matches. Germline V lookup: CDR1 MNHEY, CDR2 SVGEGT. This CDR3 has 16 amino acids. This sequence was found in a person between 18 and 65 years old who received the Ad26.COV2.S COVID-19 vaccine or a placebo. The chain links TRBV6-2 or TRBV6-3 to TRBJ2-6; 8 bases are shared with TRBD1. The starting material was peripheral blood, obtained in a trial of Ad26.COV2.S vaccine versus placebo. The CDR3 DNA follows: TGTGCCAGCAGTTCCGCCAGGGGGCTGGGGGCCAACGTCCTGACTTTC. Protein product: CASSSARGLGANVLTF.